This is a list of T cell receptor beta chains from one sample in a study of spatial heterogeneity in lung cancer. TCRdb passed the 5' RACE reads through MiXCR, listing each CDR3 protein once. The sample carries roughly 8,300 distinct CDR3 sequences, approximately 5% recorded once. The sample consisted of lung tumor tissue, taken at surgery. Receptor source: a female donor with early-stage non-small cell lung cancer. CDR3s include the opening cysteine and the closing phenylalanine or tryptophan. D genes are given only for firm matches. Expanded clones get a size class; other rows say once, few or many, or leave the size out.

size | J | D | V | length | DNA | CDR3
- | TRBJ1-6 | - | TRBV4-2 | 19 | TGTGCCAGCAGCCAAGACCAAGCCGACGGGAGCTCCTATAATTCACCCCTCCACTTT | CASSQDQADGSSYNSPLHF
many | TRBJ2-6 | - | TRBV5-1 | 15 | TGCGCCAGCAGCTTGGGGAGCTCTGGGGCCAACGTCCTGACTTTC | CASSLGSSGANVLTF
many | TRBJ1-1 | TRBD1 | TRBV2 | 13 | TGTGCCAGCAGATCCGGGACAGGGGGCGAAGCTTTCTTT | CASRSGTGGEAFF
- | TRBJ2-1 | - | TRBV6-2/TRBV6-3 | 14 | TGTGCCAGCAGTTACTCACCAGGAATCAATGAGCAGTTCTTC | CASSYSPGINEQFF
many | TRBJ2-7 | TRBD2 | TRBV11-2 | 14 | TGTGCCAGCAGCCTCAGCGGGAGCTCCTACGAGCAGTACTTC | CASSLSGSSYEQYF
medium-sized | TRBJ2-1 | - | TRBV10-2 | 16 | TGCGCCAGCAGTGAGGGAGCGGGTCCCTCCTACAATGAGCAGTTCTTC | CASSEGAGPSYNEQFF
many | TRBJ1-2 | - | TRBV12-3/TRBV12-4 | 13 | TGTGCCAGCACCTTGGGGTGGACCCATGGCTACACCTTC | CASTLGWTHGYTF
medium-sized | TRBJ1-5 | - | TRBV7-6 | 15 | TGTGCCAGCAGCTTAGAGATGGGGAGGGATCAGCCCCAGCATTTT | CASSLEMGRDQPQHF
- | TRBJ2-2 | - | TRBV30 | 14 | TGTGCCTGGAGCGGGGGGCTGATCACCGGGGAGCTGTTTTTT | CAWSGGLITGELFF
medium-sized | TRBJ2-1 | - | TRBV5-1 | 12 | TGCGCCAGCAGCCCGGGCCACAATGAGCAGTTCTTC | CASSPGHNEQFF
many | TRBJ1-6 | TRBD1 | TRBV7-9 | 19 | TGTGCCAGCTCGCGAGGGACAGGGGGCACGATCTCCTATAATTCACCCCTCCACTTT | CASSRGTGGTISYNSPLHF
medium-sized | TRBJ2-4 | - | TRBV5-1 | 13 | TGCGCCAGCAGCCCGAATTGGGGGGACATTCAGTACTTC | CASSPNWGDIQYF
many | TRBJ1-3 | - | TRBV6-1 | 13 | TGTGCCAGCAGTCCCACAACCGTAAACACCATATATTTT | CASSPTTVNTIYF
- | TRBJ2-1 | - | TRBV6-6 | 14 | TGTGCCAGCAAGCTAGCCTCCAACAACAATGAGCAGTTCTTC | CASKLASNNNEQFF
few | TRBJ2-1 | TRBD2 | TRBV20-1 | 15 | TGCAGTGCTAGAGAGCCCCTAGCGGGCGACAATGAGCAGTTCTTC | CSAREPLAGDNEQFF
many | TRBJ2-7 | - | TRBV2 | 14 | TGTGCCAGCAGTATGTTACAGGAGTCCTACGAGCAGTACTTC | CASSMLQESYEQYF
few | TRBJ2-1 | - | TRBV20-1 | 11 | TGCAGTGCTAGGGGGGCGAATGAGCAGTTCTTC | CSARGANEQFF
many | TRBJ2-1 | TRBD1 | TRBV6-1 | 14 | TGTGCCAGCAGGGTAGACAGGGGTGACAATGAGCAGTTCTTC | CASRVDRGDNEQFF
- | TRBJ2-1 | TRBD2 | TRBV20-1 | 13 | TGCAGAGCTAGAGATCCGCTAGCGGGTGCTTCGTTCTTC | CRARDPLAGASFF
few | TRBJ1-2 | - | TRBV20-1 | 14 | TGCAGTGCTAGAGATCCTTGGGCTAACTATGGCTACACCTTC | CSARDPWANYGYTF
medium-sized | TRBJ1-5 | - | TRBV27 | 17 | TGTGCCAGCAGTTTTTTGCCGACAGGCGAGATGAGTCAGCCCCAGCATTTT | CASSFLPTGEMSQPQHF
few | TRBJ2-3 | TRBD1 | TRBV25-1 | 13 | TGTGCCAGCAGCGGACAGGGGGGAGATACGCAGTATTTT | CASSGQGGDTQYF
many | TRBJ2-1 | - | TRBV6-2/TRBV6-3 | 16 | TGTGCCAGCAGTGGCCCCTGGGGACCAAACTACAATGAGCAGTTCTTC | CASSGPWGPNYNEQFF
medium-sized | TRBJ1-1 | TRBD1 | TRBV10-3 | 12 | TGTGCCATCAGTGAGTGGGACAGTGAAGCTTTCTTT | CAISEWDSEAFF
many | TRBJ1-1 | - | TRBV4-2 | 13 | TGTGCCAGCAGCCAAGACCAAGCCACTGAAGCTTTCTTT | CASSQDQATEAFF
many | TRBJ1-6 | - | TRBV25-1 | 13 | TGTGCCAGCAGTGAATCTTTCAATTCACCCCTCCACTTT | CASSESFNSPLHF
medium-sized | TRBJ1-1 | - | TRBV5-4 | 13 | TGTGCCAGCAGCTTGGCTAGGGACACTGAAGCTTTCTTT | CASSLARDTEAFF
medium-sized | TRBJ1-4 | - | TRBV6-5 | 15 | TGTGCCAGCAGGGGCGGGGCACACGGAAATGAAAAACTGTTTTTT | CASRGGAHGNEKLFF
- | TRBJ1-5 | - | TRBV30 | 13 | TGTGCCTGGAATGGACGGGCGGATCAGCCCCAGCATTTT | CAWNGRADQPQHF
many | TRBJ2-5 | TRBD2 | TRBV15 | 16 | TGTGCCACCAGCTCTCTTAGCGGGAGGGCCAAGGAGACCCAGTACTTC | CATSSLSGRAKETQYF
many | TRBJ1-1 | - | TRBV29-1 | 15 | TGCAGCGTCCTAAGAGGGAACGGCTTGAACACTGAAGCTTTCTTT | CSVLRGNGLNTEAFF
medium-sized | TRBJ2-2 | - | TRBV29-1 | 13 | TGCAGCGTTCGGCGTTGGCCGGACGGGGAGCTGTTTTTT | CSVRRWPDGELFF
few | TRBJ2-7 | TRBD2 | TRBV14 | 19 | TGTGCCAGCAGCCCTCTAACATTGACTAGCGGGTTACCATCATACGAGCAGTACTTC | CASSPLTLTSGLPSYEQYF
many | TRBJ2-1 | - | TRBV24-1 | 15 | TGTGCCACCAGTCCCGGCAGACGCTCCTACAATGAGCAGTTCTTC | CATSPGRRSYNEQFF
few | TRBJ2-2 | - | TRBV10-2 | 13 | TGCGCCAGCGCGGCGGGAAACACCGGGGAGCTGTTTTTT | CASAAGNTGELFF
few | TRBJ1-1 | - | TRBV30 | 12 | TGTGCCTGGAGTGTAGAATTGGATGAAGCTTTCTTT | CAWSVELDEAFF
many | TRBJ1-2 | - | TRBV14 | 15 | TGTGCCAGCAGCCAAGATTCGGCAGGGAACTATGGCTACACCTTC | CASSQDSAGNYGYTF
many | TRBJ2-3 | TRBD2 | TRBV3-1 | 13 | TGTGCCAGCAGGCCTAGCGGGAGAGATACGCAGTATTTT | CASRPSGRDTQYF
- | TRBJ1-2 | - | TRBV27 | 15 | TGTGCCAGCAGTTTAATGTCCGGGAGGGGCTATGGCTACACCTTC | CASSLMSGRGYGYTF
many | TRBJ2-5 | - | TRBV12-3/TRBV12-4 | 13 | TGTGCCAGCAGAAGACAGATCCAAGAGACCCAGTACTTC | CASRRQIQETQYF
many | TRBJ2-5 | - | TRBV29-1 | 11 | TGCAGCGTTGTTCGGCAAGAGACCCAGTACTTC | CSVVRQETQYF
few | TRBJ2-7 | - | TRBV2 | 12 | TGTGCCAGCAGAAGGAGCAGCTACGAGCAGTACTTC | CASRRSSYEQYF
many | TRBJ2-6 | - | TRBV7-9 | 15 | TGTGCCAGCAGCTTAGTGGGGGCTGGGGCCAACGTCCTGACTTTC | CASSLVGAGANVLTF
- | TRBJ1-4 | - | TRBV2 | 15 | TGTGAAAGAAGGGAACCAGGGTTTGGGGGTGAAAAAATGTTTTTT | CERREPGFGGEKMFF
medium-sized | TRBJ1-1 | - | TRBV5-1 | 13 | TGCGCCAGCAGCTTGGTCCAGGCCGCTGAAGCTTTCTTT | CASSLVQAAEAFF
medium-sized | TRBJ2-1 | - | TRBV6-5 | 14 | TGTGCCAGCATCCCGAGGTTCGGGATCAATGAGCAGTTCTTC | CASIPRFGINEQFF
many | TRBJ2-7 | - | TRBV30 | 14 | TGTGCCTGGAGTGTAGGAGGTGGCGGGTACGAGCAGTACTTC | CAWSVGGGGYEQYF
many | TRBJ1-6 | - | TRBV4-1 | 14 | TGCGCCAGCAGCCCCGGTCCAAGCCTAACACCCCTCCACTTT | CASSPGPSLTPLHF